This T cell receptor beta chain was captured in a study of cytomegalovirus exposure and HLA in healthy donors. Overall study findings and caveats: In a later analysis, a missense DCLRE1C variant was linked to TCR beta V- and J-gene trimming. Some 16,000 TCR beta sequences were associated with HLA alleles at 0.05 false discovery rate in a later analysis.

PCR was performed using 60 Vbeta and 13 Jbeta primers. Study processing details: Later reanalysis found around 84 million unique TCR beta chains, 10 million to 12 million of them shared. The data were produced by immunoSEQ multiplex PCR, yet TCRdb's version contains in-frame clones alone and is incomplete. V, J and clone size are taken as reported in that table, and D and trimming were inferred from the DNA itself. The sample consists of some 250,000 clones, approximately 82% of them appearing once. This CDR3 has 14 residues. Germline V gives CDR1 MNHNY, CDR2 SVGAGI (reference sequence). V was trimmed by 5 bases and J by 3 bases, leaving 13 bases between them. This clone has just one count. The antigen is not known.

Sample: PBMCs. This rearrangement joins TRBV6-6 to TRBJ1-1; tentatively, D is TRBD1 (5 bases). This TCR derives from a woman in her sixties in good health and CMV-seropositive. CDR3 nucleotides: TGTGCCAGCAGTCCCAGGGTGTTGGACACTGAAGCTTTCTTT. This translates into CASSPRVLDTEAFF.